This TCR beta chain was captured in a study of regulatory T cells in long-lasting Graves disease. Germline CDR1 is LNHDA and CDR2 is SQIVND (reference sequence). The CDR3 contains 15 residues. V was cut by 4 bases and J by 3 bases, with 13 bases left in between. Time point denoted: newly diagnosed GD, antithyroid drugs for less than 3 months. RNA extracted from PBMCs served as the sequencing template. In building TCR beta libraries, iRepertoire HTBI primers were used together with Arm-PCR of CDR3 regions. TCRdb redid the calling of the multiplex PCR reads with MiXCR, one entry per CDR3 protein. The sample comprises approximately 540,000 distinct CDR3 sequences, 12% of which are singletons, and more than 8% rests with the top ten. Separately, the same data were catalogued under a study of T cells in Graves' hyperthyroidism and ophthalmopathy.

Material: peripheral blood mononuclear cells (PBMCs), obtained at new diagnosis, from a patient treated with antithyroid drugs. This TCR came from a woman younger than 45 with Graves disease. The gene calls are TRBV19 and TRBJ2-1; D may match TRBD1 or TRBD2 (6 bases each). The CDR3 sequence: CASSSGGTNYNEQFF. The CDR3 bases are TGTGCCAGTAGTAGCGGAGGGACAAACTACAATGAGCAGTTCTTC. The entire variable domain, with the rest obtained from reference TRBV19 and TRBJ2-1, is as follows: DGGITQSPKYLFRKEGQNVTLSCEQNLNHDAMYWYRQDPGQGLRLIYYSQIVNDFQKGDIAEGYSVSREKKESFPLTVTSAQKNPTAFYLCASSSGGTNYNEQFFGPGTRLTVL.